These 14 T cell receptor beta chains came from one sample sequenced in a study of T cell responses to AZD1222 COVID-19 vaccine. Some clones are missing from TCRdb's copy, which holds only in-frame ones; the method was immunoSEQ multiplex PCR. The sample shows 150,000 or so clones, around 90% of them seen only once. Source: peripheral blood, taken on day 0 of AZD1222 vaccination. Receptors originate from an adult in good health.

J is TRBJ2-5 and V is TRBV9, with D perhaps TRBD2 (5 bases). V dropped 2 bases and J dropped 5 bases, with 16 bases sitting between them. The germline V gene has CDR1 SGDLS and CDR2 YYNGEE. This CDR3 contains 15 residues. The CDR3 sequence is CASSVSPQSSETQYF. As DNA, the CDR3 is TGTGCCAGCAGCGTGTCGCCACAGTCTAGCGAGACCCAGTACTTC.

The genes are TRBV13 and TRBJ2-3; 8 nucleotides line up with TRBD1. The CDR3 totals 15 residues. V shed 5 bases, J shed 0 bases, and the junction held 4 bases outside the gene matches. CDR1 and CDR2 (germline): PRHDT, FYEKMQ (reference sequence). CDR3 sequence: CASSGRDRSTDTQYF. CDR3 coding DNA: TGTGCCAGCAGCGGCCGGGACAGGAGCACAGATACGCAGTATTTT. The entire variable domain, with the rest obtained from reference TRBV13 and TRBJ2-3, is as follows: AAGVIQSPRHLIKEKRETATLKCYPIPRHDTVYWYQQGPGQDPQFLISFYEKMQSDKGSIPDRFSAQQFSDYHSELNMSSLELGDSALYFCASSGRDRSTDTQYFGPGTRLTVL.

The chain links TRBV7-9 to TRBJ2-1; D ambiguous. This CDR3 contains 14 residues. Germline CDR1 SEHNR, CDR2 FQNEAQ (reference sequence). Between the trimmed V and J ends, which lost 2 bases and 2 bases, there was a span of 7 bases. The CDR3 sequence: CASSLSGAYNEQFF. CDR3 DNA sequence: TGTGCCAGCAGCTTATCGGGTGCCTACAATGAGCAGTTCTTC.

This chain joins TRBV4-3 and TRBJ1-2; maybe TRBD1 (6 bases). V was cut by 2 bases and J by 8 bases, with 18 bases left in between. This CDR3 region has 15 residues. The V gene's germline CDR1 is LGHNA and CDR2 YSLEER. The CDR3 DNA sequence: TGCGCCAGCAGCCAACTACTATCACAGGGTGGAGGCTACACCTTC. This translates into CASSQLLSQGGGYTF.

The CDR3 DNA sequence: TGTGCCAGTAGTATTACTAGCGGGAAATCCTACGAGCAGTACTTC. Amino acid sequence: CASSITSGKSYEQYF. V usage is TRBV19 and J usage is TRBJ2-7; 10 nucleotides align to TRBD2. Germline CDR1 LNHDA, CDR2 SQIVND (reference sequence). J lost 1 base, V lost 3 bases, and 3 bases had no gene match. This CDR3 has 15 amino acids.

This clone was counted once. V usage is TRBV18 and J usage is TRBJ1-3; 8 nucleotides align to TRBD1. Trimming cost V 4 bases and J 2 bases; bases outside gene matches: 4. Per germline, CDR1 KGHSH and CDR2 LQKENI. The CDR3 extends over 15 amino acids. The CDR3 reads CASSLQGAPGNTIYF. For the CDR3, the DNA is TGTGCCAGCTCACTTCAGGGGGCGCCTGGAAACACCATATATTTT.

This chain links TRBV5-1 with TRBJ1-1, with unresolved D. Germline CDR1 is SGHRS and CDR2 is YFSETQ. This CDR3 is 15 amino acids long. Trimming left V 0 bases short and J 0 bases short, with 9 bases between. In DNA, the CDR3 is TGCGCCAGCAGCTTGGATGGACTTATGAACACTGAAGCTTTCTTT. It is translated as CASSLDGLMNTEAFF.

This sequence joins TRBV4-3 and TRBJ2-4; 9 bases are shared with TRBD1. The CDR3 has 16 residues. The V and J ends lost 3 bases and 9 bases, in that order; junction bases with no gene match: 12. Germline CDR1 is LGHNA and CDR2 is YSLEER. The DNA for the CDR3 is TGCGCCAGCAGCCAGGAACCGGGACAGGGAATGGGCATTCAGTACTTC. Amino acid sequence: CASSQEPGQGMGIQYF.

The chain recombines TRBV2 with TRBJ2-7, with D possibly being TRBD1 (7 bases). This CDR3 comprises 14 residues. V lost 5 bases, J lost 3 bases, and 14 bases lay in between. Germline CDR1 reads SNHLY; CDR2 reads FYNNEI. The CDR3 DNA sequence: TGTGCCAGCAGTCCCGGAGGGGGCGGCTACGAGCAGTACTTC. This codes for CASSPGGGGYEQYF.

The V call is TRBV7-9, the J call TRBJ1-2; no clear D gene. The CDR3 is 15 amino acids. V dropped 1 base and J dropped 6 bases, with 15 bases sitting between them. Germline assignment: CDR1 SEHNR and CDR2 FQNEAQ (reference sequence). CDR3 residues: CASSLEVGVSDGYTF. CDR3 nucleotide sequence: TGTGCCAGCAGCTTAGAGGTCGGAGTTTCCGATGGCTACACCTTC.

The V gene is TRBV6-1, the J gene TRBJ1-3; D is uncertain. The V gene lost 3 bases and the J gene lost 1 base, with 10 bases spanning the gap. Germline-derived CDR1 and CDR2 are MNHNS and SASEGT. CDR3 size: 15 residues. This CDR3 reads CASSENRVSGNTIYF. CDR3 coding DNA: TGTGCCAGCAGTGAGAATAGGGTTTCTGGAAACACCATATATTTT.

This clone was recorded a few times. This rearrangement joins TRBV6-5 to TRBJ2-3; D uncertain. This CDR3 is 13 amino acids long. Trimming took off 4 bases at V and 3 bases at J, with 8 bases between the two ends. Germline V gene sequence: CDR1 MNHEY, CDR2 SVGAGI. DNA for the CDR3: TGTGCCAGCAGTTCCCCGGGTACAGATACGCAGTATTTT. Its translation is CASSSPGTDTQYF.

This sequence joins TRBV7-9 and TRBJ1-4; a possible D gene is TRBD1 (6 bases). Germline V gene data show CDR1 as SEHNR and CDR2 as FQNEAQ (reference sequence). Trimming pared 3 bases from V and 7 bases from J, leaving 9 bases between. The length of the CDR3 is 13 residues. CDR3 in DNA: TGTGCCAGCAGCTTCGGGACACCTGAAAAACTGTTTTTT. This sequence encodes CASSFGTPEKLFF.

As DNA, the CDR3 is TGCGCCAGCAGCTTGTCGCGAGGGGGCACAGATACGCAGTATTTT. This codes for CASSLSRGGTDTQYF. This sequence joins TRBV5-1 and TRBJ2-3; the D gene could be TRBD1 or TRBD2 (5 bases each). The CDR3 extends over 15 amino acids. Germline V gene data show CDR1 as SGHRS and CDR2 as YFSETQ. Between the trimmed V and J ends, which lost 1 base and 1 base, there was a span of 10 bases.